Reported below is one TCR beta chain. The repertoire was sequenced with immunoSEQ multiplex PCR; TCRdb's copy has only in-frame clones and lacks some. Of roughly 34,000 clones in the sample, roughly 80% were seen once. These data belong to a study of OX40 agonist ivuxolimab in advanced cancers. Material: CD4+ or CD8+ T cells sorted from blood, obtained in a trial of the OX40 agonist ivuxolimab. This clonotype was sampled from an adult with an advanced solid tumor such as melanoma, head and neck, liver or kidney cancer.

Here the CDR3 reads CASSLRGGTANTEAFF. CDR3 bases: TGCGCCAGCAGCTTGCGCGGCGGGACAGCAAACACTGAAGCTTTCTTT. The V gene is TRBV5-1, the J gene TRBJ1-1, with TRBD1 matching 7 bases. The V and J ends lost 1 base and 2 bases, in that order; junction bases with no gene match: 8. Germline loops: CDR1 SGHRS, CDR2 YFSETQ. The CDR3 is 16 residues long.